Below, one TCR beta chain is given with its context. The data originate from a study of blood T cells in healthy people across ages. Alongside a J-beta primer mix, a sample-barcoded 5' primer served in a second PCR lasting roughly 6 to 11 cycles. TCRdb independently ran MiXCR on the 5' RACE reads; one entry per CDR3 protein. This sample carries more than 1 million distinct CDR3 sequences, roughly 45% of them seen once, and the ten largest clones take under 20%. The CDR3 length is 14 residues. The germline V gene has CDR1 LNHDA and CDR2 SQIVND (reference sequence). V dropped 11 bases and J dropped 0; count of bases not matched to a gene: 7.

Sequenced material: blood. V and J are TRBV19 and TRBJ2-3; 8 bases agree with TRBD1. The sequence came from a woman in her sixties in good health. DNA for the CDR3: TGTGCCTGCCGAGACAGGGGAAGCACAGATACGCAGTATTTT. It is translated as CACRDRGSTDTQYF.